Listed here are 20 T cell receptor beta chains from one sample, sequenced in a study of T cell responses to AZD1222 COVID-19 vaccine. The repertoire was sequenced with immunoSEQ multiplex PCR; TCRdb's copy has only in-frame clones and lacks some. Of 100,000 to 150,000 clones listed, approximately 88% are singletons. Sequenced here: peripheral blood, sampled on day 0 of MenACWY control vaccination. Every receptor here comes from an adult in good health.

The gene calls are TRBV13 and TRBJ2-7; D is undetermined. Trimming removed 0 bases at V and 2 bases at J, with 5 bases between. CDR1 is PRHDT and CDR2 is FYEKMQ in the germline V gene (reference sequence). There are 13 residues in the CDR3. The CDR3 DNA sequence: TGTGCCAGCAGCTTAGGAGGAACCTACGAGCAGTACTTC. This encodes CASSLGGTYEQYF.

This clone was observed a handful of times. The rearrangement uses TRBV5-6 and TRBJ2-7, with D unclear. The germline V and J ends were trimmed by 7 bases and 3 bases, with 14 bases remaining between them. Germline CDR1 reads SGHDT; CDR2 reads YYEEEE. The CDR3 is 13 residues long. The CDR3: CASQAVRNYEQYF. CDR3 bases: TGTGCCAGCCAGGCGGTACGGAACTACGAGCAGTACTTC.

V is TRBV10-2 and J is TRBJ1-1; a weak D match, TRBD1 (5 bases). V gave up 3 bases and J gave up 4 bases, with 15 bases separating them. The CDR3 has 15 residues. Per the germline V gene, CDR1 is WSHSY and CDR2 is SAAADI. In DNA form, the CDR3 reads TGCGCCAGCAGTGATCCCCAGGGAGGGGTCACTGAAGCTTTCTTT. It yields the protein CASSDPQGGVTEAFF.

The J gene is TRBJ2-1, the V gene TRBV6-5; no reliable D call. The CDR3 has 12 amino acids. The ends were cut back, 10 bases at V and 6 bases at J, with 13 bases in the middle. CDR1 is MNHEY, CDR2 SVGAGI, per germline. This chain's CDR3 is CATQNSFNEQFF. The CDR3 bases are TGTGCCACCCAGAACAGTTTCAATGAGCAGTTCTTC.

This clone occurred once. The CDR3 DNA reads as TGCGCCAGCAGCCCCTACGGACAGAACACTGAAGCTTTCTTT. Translation gives CASSPYGQNTEAFF. This chain uses TRBV5-1 with TRBJ1-1; TRBD1 is a possible D gene (5 bases). Germline lookup yields CDR1 SGHRS and CDR2 YFSETQ. The CDR3 is made up of 14 amino acids. Trimming took 4 bases from V and 1 from J, leaving 11 bases between them.

The chain has TRBV6-6 and TRBJ2-1; TRBD1 might be the D (5 bases). V gave up 6 bases and J gave up 0 bases, with 12 bases separating them. CDR3 length equals 15 residues. The V gene's germline CDR1 is MNHNY and CDR2 SVGAGI (reference sequence). CDR3 sequence reads: CASRQVLSSYNEQFF. DNA for the CDR3: TGTGCCAGCAGACAGGTGTTAAGCTCCTACAATGAGCAGTTCTTC.

The chain combines TRBV11-2 with TRBJ1-5; TRBD1 aligns across 7 bases. The CDR3 covers 13 residues. Germline assignment: CDR1 SGHAT and CDR2 FQNNGV. The junction had 2 bases not matched to a gene; V was cut back by 5 bases and J by 4 bases. The CDR3 bases are TGTGCCAGCAGCAAGACAGGGAATCAGCCCCAGCATTTT. It yields the protein CASSKTGNQPQHF.

This rearrangement joins TRBV6-5 to TRBJ2-7, with D possibly TRBD2 on 5 matching bases. The CDR3 runs 14 residues. Between the trimmed V and J ends, which lost 9 bases and 3 bases, there was a span of 18 bases. The germline V gene encodes CDR1 MNHEY and CDR2 SVGAGI. CDR3 DNA: TGTGCCAGTCCACGCATCCGAGGAGGCTACGAGCAGTACTTC. It encodes CASPRIRGGYEQYF.

The chain joins TRBV10-3 to TRBJ2-1; D possibly corresponds to TRBD1 (6 bases). The ends were cut back, 10 bases at V and 8 bases at J, with 18 bases in the middle. Germline CDR1 ENHRY, CDR2 SYGVKD. The CDR3 is made up of 13 amino acids. The CDR3 DNA sequence: TGTGCCAGGGCGACAGGTCGATGGGATGAGCAGTTCTTC. Translating gives CARATGRWDEQFF.

Of note for this clone: Other nucleotide sequences from this sample produce the same CDR3. The chain combines TRBV7-9 with TRBJ1-1; D remains unclear. The CDR3 consists of 12 residues. Trimming cost V 3 bases and J 3 bases, with 5 bases left between them. Germline V gene data show CDR1 as SEHNR and CDR2 as FQNEAQ (reference sequence). The CDR3 sequence is CASSLGYTEAFF. DNA of the CDR3: TGTGCCAGCAGCTTGGGGTACACTGAAGCTTTCTTT.

The chain links TRBV6-4 to TRBJ1-1; D ambiguous. Germline CDR1 and CDR2: MRHNA and SNTAGT. The CDR3 loop spans 12 amino acids. Trimming took 5 bases from V and 7 from J, leaving 11 bases between them. CDR3 bases: TGTGCCAGCAGTCCCGACGGCCATGAAGCTTTCTTT. It specifies CASSPDGHEAFF.

V is TRBV7-3 and J is TRBJ2-3; 14 nucleotides align to TRBD2. The germline V gene has CDR1 SGHTA and CDR2 FQGTGA. Unmatched junction bases numbered 7, after V lost 5 bases and J lost 6 bases. There are 16 residues in the CDR3. The CDR3 DNA reads TGTGCCAGCAGCGAAGGGACTAGCGGGAGTTTTGATACGCAGTATTTT. It translates to CASSEGTSGSFDTQYF.

The J gene is TRBJ1-2, the V gene TRBV7-9; D gene uncertain. This CDR3 contains 15 residues. Trimming left V 3 bases short and J 4 bases short, with 15 bases between. From germline, CDR1 is SEHNR and CDR2 FQNEAQ (reference sequence). CDR3 protein: CASSFGKDSPYGYTF. CDR3 nucleotides: TGTGCCAGCAGCTTTGGGAAGGATTCTCCCTATGGCTACACCTTC.

The chain joins TRBV10-3 to TRBJ2-7; D remains ambiguous. Trimming took 4 bases from V and 0 from J, leaving 13 bases between them. Germline V gives CDR1 ENHRY, CDR2 SYGVKD. CDR3 length: 15 residues. CDR3 nucleotides: TGTGCCATCAGTGCTAGGCAGTCGGACTCCTACGAGCAGTACTTC. This translates into CAISARQSDSYEQYF.

The chain uses TRBV19 and TRBJ1-5; the D is unclear. V was pared by 3 bases and J by 0 bases, with 9 bases between. The CDR3 consists of 15 residues. CDR1 LNHDA and CDR2 SQIVND come from the germline V gene (reference sequence). As DNA, the CDR3 is TGTGCCAGTAGTATTGGTGGCTATAGCAATCAGCCCCAGCATTTT. Amino acids: CASSIGGYSNQPQHF.

V gene TRBV3-1 (or the pseudogene TRBV3-2) combines with J gene TRBJ2-2; D unclear. V was pared by 0 bases and J by 5 bases, with 7 bases between. This CDR3 comprises 14 residues. The germline CDR1 and CDR2 sequences are LGHDT and YNNKEL (reference sequence). The CDR3 DNA sequence: TGTGCCAGCAGCCAAGAGTGGGGAACCGGGGAGCTGTTTTTT. As protein: CASSQEWGTGELFF.

The V call is TRBV3-1 (or the pseudogene TRBV3-2), the J call TRBJ2-7, with no clear D. Germline CDR1 and CDR2: LGHDT and YNNKEL (reference sequence). V gave up 4 bases and J gave up 4 bases, with 8 bases separating them. The CDR3 is 12 residues long. In DNA form, the CDR3 reads TGTGCCAGCAGCCCCCATCATTACGAGCAGTACTTC. This encodes CASSPHHYEQYF.

V usage is TRBV11-2 and J usage is TRBJ2-1; 8 bases fit TRBD2. Germline CDR1 SGHAT, CDR2 FQNNGV. This CDR3 spans 16 amino acids. J was trimmed by 11 bases and V by 1 base; bases with no gene match: 13. The CDR3 reads CASSLGPAGGRLKQFF. In DNA, the CDR3 is TGTGCCAGCAGCTTAGGTCCCGCGGGAGGCCGACTGAAGCAGTTCTTC. The full variable domain, rest sourced from reference TRBV11-2 and TRBJ2-1, is EAGVAQSPRYKIIEKRQSVAFWCNPISGHATLYWYQQILGQGPKLLIQFQNNGVVDDSQLPKDRFSAERLKGVDSTLKIQPAKLEDSAVYLCASSLGPAGGRLKQFFGPGTRLTVL.

The rearrangement joins TRBV18 to TRBJ1-4; 9 nucleotides agree with TRBD1. V trimming: 4 bases; J trimming: 8 bases; junction bases outside the gene matches: 8. Germline CDR1 is KGHSH and CDR2 is LQKENI. CDR3 length: 15 amino acids. CDR3 coding DNA: TGTGCCAGCTCACAAGGGACAGGGCCTTGGGAAAAACTGTTTTTT. Amino acids: CASSQGTGPWEKLFF.

The V and J genes are TRBV27 and TRBJ1-5; no definite D call. V lost 1 base, J lost 1 base, and 2 bases lay in between. In germline, CDR1 is MNHEY, CDR2 SMNVEV (reference sequence). The length of the CDR3 is 13 residues. The CDR3 here is CASSLLSNQPQHF. The CDR3 nucleotides read TGTGCCAGCAGTTTATTGAGCAATCAGCCCCAGCATTTT.